These 3 T cell receptor beta chains came from one sample sequenced in a study of T cell changes during pregnancy in multiple sclerosis. Produced via immunoSEQ multiplex PCR; TCRdb's table is partial and in-frame only. The table includes some 97,000 clones, approximately 92% detected once. The specimen was peripheral blood, collected after pregnancy. These receptors were collected from a female donor with multiple sclerosis, enrolled in a pregnancy study.

This clone was seen just once. The chain employs TRBV11-2 and TRBJ2-3; TRBD1 might be the D (5 bases). The V end was cut by 5 bases, the J end by 0 bases, with 12 bases between. The germline V gene has CDR1 SGHAT and CDR2 FQNNGV. CDR3 size: 15 residues. The CDR3 protein is CASSQGAVSTDTQYF. The CDR3 DNA follows: TGTGCCAGCAGCCAAGGGGCGGTTAGCACAGATACGCAGTATTTT. Variable domain in full (rest from reference TRBV11-2 and TRBJ2-3): EAGVAQSPRYKIIEKRQSVAFWCNPISGHATLYWYQQILGQGPKLLIQFQNNGVVDDSQLPKDRFSAERLKGVDSTLKIQPAKLEDSAVYLCASSQGAVSTDTQYFGPGTRLTVL.

In the case of this clone: A much larger clonotype is one base distant, so this may be a read error. V usage is TRBV7-2 and J usage is TRBJ1-5, with 7 bases aligning to TRBD1. The CDR3 consists of 14 residues. Germline V gene data show CDR1 as SGHTA and CDR2 as FQGNSA. The trim removed 4 bases at V and 4 bases at J, leaving 4 bases unmatched. The CDR3 DNA reads as TGTGCCAGCAGCTCCGGGACAGAGAATCAGCCCCAGCATTTT. It translates to CASSSGTENQPQHF.

The V gene is TRBV28, the J gene TRBJ2-3; D is unresolved. CDR1 is MDHEN and CDR2 is SYDVKM in the germline V gene. Deletions cut 5 bases from V and 7 bases from J, with 10 bases between. This CDR3 is 12 amino acids long. Written as DNA, the CDR3 is TGTGCCAGCAGTCCTGAGTCTCATACGCAGTATTTT. Translation: CASSPESHTQYF.